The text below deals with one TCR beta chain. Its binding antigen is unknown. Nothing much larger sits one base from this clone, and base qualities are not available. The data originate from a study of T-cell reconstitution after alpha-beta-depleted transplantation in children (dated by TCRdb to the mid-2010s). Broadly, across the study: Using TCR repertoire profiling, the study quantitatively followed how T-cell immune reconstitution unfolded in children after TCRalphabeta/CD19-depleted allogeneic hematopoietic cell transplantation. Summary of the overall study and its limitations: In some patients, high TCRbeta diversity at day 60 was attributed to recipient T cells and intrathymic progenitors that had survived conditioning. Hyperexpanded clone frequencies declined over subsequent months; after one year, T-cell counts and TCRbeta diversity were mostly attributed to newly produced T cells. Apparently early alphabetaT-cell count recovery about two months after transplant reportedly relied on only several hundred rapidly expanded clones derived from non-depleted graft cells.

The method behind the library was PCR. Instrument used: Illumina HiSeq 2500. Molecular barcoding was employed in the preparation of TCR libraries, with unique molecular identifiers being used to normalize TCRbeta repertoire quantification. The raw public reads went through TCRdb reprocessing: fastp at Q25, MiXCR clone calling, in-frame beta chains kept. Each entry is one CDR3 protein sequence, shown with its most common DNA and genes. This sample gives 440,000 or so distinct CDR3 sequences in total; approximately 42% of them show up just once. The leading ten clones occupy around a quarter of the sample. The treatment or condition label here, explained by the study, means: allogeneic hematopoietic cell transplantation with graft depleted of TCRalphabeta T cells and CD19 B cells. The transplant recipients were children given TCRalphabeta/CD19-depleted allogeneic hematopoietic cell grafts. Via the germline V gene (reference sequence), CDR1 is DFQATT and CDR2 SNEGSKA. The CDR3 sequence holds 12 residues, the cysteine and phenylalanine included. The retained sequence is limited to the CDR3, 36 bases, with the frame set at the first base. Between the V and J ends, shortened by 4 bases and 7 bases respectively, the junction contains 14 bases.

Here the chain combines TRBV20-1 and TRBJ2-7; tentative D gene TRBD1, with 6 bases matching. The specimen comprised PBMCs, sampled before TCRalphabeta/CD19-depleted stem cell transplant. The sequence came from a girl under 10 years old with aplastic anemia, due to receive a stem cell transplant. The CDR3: CSANRVSWEQYF. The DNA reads TGCAGTGCTAACAGGGTTTCGTGGGAGCAGTACTTC.